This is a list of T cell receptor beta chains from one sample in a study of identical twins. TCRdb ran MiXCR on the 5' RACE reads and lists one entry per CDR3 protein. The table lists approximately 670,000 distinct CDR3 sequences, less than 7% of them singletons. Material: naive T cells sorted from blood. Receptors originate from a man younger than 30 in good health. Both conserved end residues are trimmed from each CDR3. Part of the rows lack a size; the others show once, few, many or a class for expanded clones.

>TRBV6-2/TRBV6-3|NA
ASSYSSSSRAWASYNEQF
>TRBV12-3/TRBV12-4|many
ASWSTGFRTDTQY
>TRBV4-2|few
ASSQASLGPDEQY
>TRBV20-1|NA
SARGKVAIETQY
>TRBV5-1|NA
ASGRAGRLEQF
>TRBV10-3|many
AISDPTGGTYEQY
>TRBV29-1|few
SVVRQGQNTEAF
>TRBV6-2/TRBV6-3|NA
ASSKDGTTYEQY
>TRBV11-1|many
ASSLVTGNSPLH
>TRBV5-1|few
ASRATLAGTETQY
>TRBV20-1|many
SANAGATTRDTSTDTQY
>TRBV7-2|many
ASSSRRSEAF
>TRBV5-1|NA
ASSPNRVTDTQY
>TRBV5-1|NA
ASSLYTSGSLGEQF
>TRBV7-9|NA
ASSQIGETGELF
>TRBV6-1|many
ASYETRQF
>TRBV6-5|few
ASSYSIRGDLQETQY
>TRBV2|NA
ASGYGTSHQPQH
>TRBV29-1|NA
SVRSGGESFYEQY
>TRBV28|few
ASSLSWRDSAKNIQY
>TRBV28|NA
ASSSLGLAGGTQY
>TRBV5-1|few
ASQTGQRNTEAF
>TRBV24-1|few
ATSDLHSDMGTGELF
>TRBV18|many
ASSGDYNEQF
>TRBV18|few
ASSPGLVEYGYT
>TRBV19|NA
ASAPHRGYEQF
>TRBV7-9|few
ASSPNQGDGYT
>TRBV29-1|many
SARGLTGELF
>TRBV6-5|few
ASSYSSVGGNQPQH
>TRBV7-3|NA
ASSSLSTSGNYNEQF
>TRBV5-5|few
ASSNRQGRNYGYT
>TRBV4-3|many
ASSQDNGRYYNEQF
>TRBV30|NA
AWSVPGGQVTIY
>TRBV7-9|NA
ASSPQGGPNNEQF
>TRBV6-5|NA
ASSYSGRADEQF
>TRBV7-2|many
ASSPLLGQYTEAF
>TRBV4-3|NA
ASSQVRDSPLH
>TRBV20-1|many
SAMGSGESSYNEQF
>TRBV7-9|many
ASRAKQAPGSNEQF
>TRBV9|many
ASSASGMSYEQY
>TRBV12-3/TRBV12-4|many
ASSLRGPYNSPLH
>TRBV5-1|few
ASSPLEPGNNEQF
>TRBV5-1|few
ASSSHSGGLSSYNEQF
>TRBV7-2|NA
ASSWGGGYAEQF
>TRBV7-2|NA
ASSSSGQKRANYGYT
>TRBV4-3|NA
ASSQTRLGNGYT
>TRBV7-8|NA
ASSSLMVRLAGPRDTQY
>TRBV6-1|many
ASIGLAGSYNEQF
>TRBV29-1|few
SVGTRLAKNIQY
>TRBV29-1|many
SVEGVVTDTQY
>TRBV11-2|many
ASSSAGRTDTQY
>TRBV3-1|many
ASSRKRGRILREQF
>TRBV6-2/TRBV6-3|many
ASSYAGTSGHNEQF
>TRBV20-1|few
SARDDRAQGTQY
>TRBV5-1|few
ASSLARGVGYEQY